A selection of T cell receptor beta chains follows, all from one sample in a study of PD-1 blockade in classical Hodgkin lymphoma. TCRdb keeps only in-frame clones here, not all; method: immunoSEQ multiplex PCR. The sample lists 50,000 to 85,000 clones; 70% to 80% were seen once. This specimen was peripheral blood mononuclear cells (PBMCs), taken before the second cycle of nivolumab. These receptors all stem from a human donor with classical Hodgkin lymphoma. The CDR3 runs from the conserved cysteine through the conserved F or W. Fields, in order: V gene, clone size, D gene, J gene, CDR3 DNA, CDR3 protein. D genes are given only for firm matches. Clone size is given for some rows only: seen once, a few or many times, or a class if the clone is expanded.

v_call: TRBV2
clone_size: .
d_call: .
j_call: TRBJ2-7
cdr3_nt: TGTGCCAGCAGTGAGGGGTTAAAGCGGGCCTCCTACGAGCAGTACTTC
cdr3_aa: CASSEGLKRASYEQYF

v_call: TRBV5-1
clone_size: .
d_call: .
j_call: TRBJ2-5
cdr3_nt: TGCGCCAGCAGCCCTGCCGGGACTCAATCGGGGGAGACCCAGTACTTC
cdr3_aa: CASSPAGTQSGETQYF

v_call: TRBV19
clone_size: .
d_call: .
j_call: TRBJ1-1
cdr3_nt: TGTGCCAGTAGTATCGGGCGGATTGAAGCTTTCTTT
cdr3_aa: CASSIGRIEAFF

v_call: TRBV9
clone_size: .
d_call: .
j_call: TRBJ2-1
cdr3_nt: TGTGCCAGCAGCGGAGCCCCTAACGGCCTCAATGAGCAGTTCTTC
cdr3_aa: CASSGAPNGLNEQFF

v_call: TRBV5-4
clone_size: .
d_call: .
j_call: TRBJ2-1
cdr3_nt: TGTGCCAGCAGCTTGGCTTGGGCGGGAAGAGGATCCAATGAGCAGTTCTTC
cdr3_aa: CASSLAWAGRGSNEQFF

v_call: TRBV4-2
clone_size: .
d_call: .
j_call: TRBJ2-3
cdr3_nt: TGTGCCAGCAGCCAAGGGCCGGGCCAAGAAGATACGCAGTATTTT
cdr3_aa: CASSQGPGQEDTQYF

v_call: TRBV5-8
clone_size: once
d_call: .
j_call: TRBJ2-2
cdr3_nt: TGTGCCAGCAGCTTTTCGGCTAGGTCGAACACCGGGGAGCTGTTTTTT
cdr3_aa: CASSFSARSNTGELFF

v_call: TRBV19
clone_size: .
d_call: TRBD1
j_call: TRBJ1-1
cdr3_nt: TGTGCCAGTAGTATAGATAAGTCGGACAGGGAGGTCACTGAAGCTTTCTTT
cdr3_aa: CASSIDKSDREVTEAFF

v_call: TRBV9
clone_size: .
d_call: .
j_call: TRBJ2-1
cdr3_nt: TGTGCCAGCAGCGAGGACGGGGGAGGATCCTACAATGAGCAGTTCTTC
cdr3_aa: CASSEDGGGSYNEQFF

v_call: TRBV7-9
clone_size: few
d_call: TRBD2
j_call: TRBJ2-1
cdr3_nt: TGTGCCTGGGAACCTCTCGGGACTAGCGGGATAAGGGATGAGCAGTTCTTC
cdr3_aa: CAWEPLGTSGIRDEQFF

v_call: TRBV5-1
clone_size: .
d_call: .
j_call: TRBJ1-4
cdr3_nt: TGCGCCAGCAGCTTGGCTGGTGGGGCTAATGAAAAACTGTTTTTT
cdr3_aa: CASSLAGGANEKLFF

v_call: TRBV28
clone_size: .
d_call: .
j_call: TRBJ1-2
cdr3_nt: TGTGCCAGCAGTTTGCAGAGACAGGCCTATGGCTACACCTTC
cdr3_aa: CASSLQRQAYGYTF

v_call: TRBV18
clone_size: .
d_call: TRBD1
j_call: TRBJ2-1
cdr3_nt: TGTGCCAGCTCACCCGGGACAGGGGAATACAATGAGCAGTTCTTC
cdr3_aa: CASSPGTGEYNEQFF

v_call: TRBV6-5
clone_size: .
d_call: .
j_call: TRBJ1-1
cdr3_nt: TGTGCCAGCAGTTCCCCCTGGAGGGAGACTGAAGCTTTCTTT
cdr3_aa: CASSSPWRETEAFF

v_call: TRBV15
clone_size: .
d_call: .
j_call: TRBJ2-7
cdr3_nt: TGTGCCACCAGCAGAGATCGAACAGGGTATGAGTACGAGCAGTACTTC
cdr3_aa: CATSRDRTGYEYEQYF

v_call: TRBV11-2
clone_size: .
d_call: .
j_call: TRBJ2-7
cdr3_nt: TGTGCCAGCAGCTCGGCGGACTACCGGGAGCAGTACTTC
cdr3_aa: CASSSADYREQYF

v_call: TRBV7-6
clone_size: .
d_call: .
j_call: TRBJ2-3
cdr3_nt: TGTGCCAGCAGCTTAGACAGCTATACGCAGTATTTT
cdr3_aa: CASSLDSYTQYF

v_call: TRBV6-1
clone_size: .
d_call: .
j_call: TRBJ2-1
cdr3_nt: TGTGCCAGCAGTGAAGCGCTTGGGGGACGGGTAAACAATGAGCAGTTCTTC
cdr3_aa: CASSEALGGRVNNEQFF

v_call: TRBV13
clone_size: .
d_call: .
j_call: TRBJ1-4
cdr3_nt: TGTGCCAGCAGCTTCCGGGCAGGGAGTTTTAATGAAAAACTGTTTTTT
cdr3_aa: CASSFRAGSFNEKLFF

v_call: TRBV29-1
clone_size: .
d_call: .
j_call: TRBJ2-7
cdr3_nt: TGCAGCGTTGGGGGGGCCGAGCAGTACTTC
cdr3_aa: CSVGGAEQYF

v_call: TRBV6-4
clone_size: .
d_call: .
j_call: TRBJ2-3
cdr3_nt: TGTGCCAGCAGTTTATACAGGGCAGATACGCAGTATTTT
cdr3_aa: CASSLYRADTQYF

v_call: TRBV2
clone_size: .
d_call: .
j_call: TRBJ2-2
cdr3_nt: TGTGCCAGCAGTGTAGAGCAGGGAGATTACACCGGGGAGCTGTTTTTT
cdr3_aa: CASSVEQGDYTGELFF

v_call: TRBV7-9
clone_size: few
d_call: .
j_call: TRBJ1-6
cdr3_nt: TGTGCCAGCAGCGCCCCGTACGGGCTGGGTTCACCCCTCCACTTT
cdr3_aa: CASSAPYGLGSPLHF

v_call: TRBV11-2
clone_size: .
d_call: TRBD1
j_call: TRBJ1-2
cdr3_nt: TGTGCCAGCAGCTTAGTCGCCACAGGGGCCTCTTATGGCTACACCTTC
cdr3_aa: CASSLVATGASYGYTF

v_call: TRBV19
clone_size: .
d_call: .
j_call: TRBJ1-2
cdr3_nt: TGTGCCAGTAAAGAGGGGTCAACTAACTATGGCTACACCTTC
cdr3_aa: CASKEGSTNYGYTF

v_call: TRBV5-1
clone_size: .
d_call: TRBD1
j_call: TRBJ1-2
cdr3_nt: TGCGCCAGCAGCTTGGGGCAGGGGGCGGATTTGGGCGGCTACACCTTC
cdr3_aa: CASSLGQGADLGGYTF

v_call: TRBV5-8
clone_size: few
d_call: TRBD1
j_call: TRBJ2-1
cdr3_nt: TGTGCCAGCAGCATACCCGGGACAGGGCACAATGAGCAGTTCTTC
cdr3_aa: CASSIPGTGHNEQFF

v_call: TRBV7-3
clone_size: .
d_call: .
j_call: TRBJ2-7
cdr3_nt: TGTGCCAGCAGCTTAGCGGGCCCTACCTACGAGCAGTACTTC
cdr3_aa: CASSLAGPTYEQYF

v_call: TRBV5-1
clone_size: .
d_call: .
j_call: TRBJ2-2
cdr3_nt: TGCGCCAGCGAAGCTATGGCGGGCGCAAACACCGGGGAGCTGTTTTTT
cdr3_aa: CASEAMAGANTGELFF

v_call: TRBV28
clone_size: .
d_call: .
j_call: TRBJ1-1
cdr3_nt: TGTGCCAGCAGTTTAGTTCAGGGTAGTGAAGCTTTCTTT
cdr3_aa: CASSLVQGSEAFF

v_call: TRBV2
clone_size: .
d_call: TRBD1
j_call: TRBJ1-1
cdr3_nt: TGTGCCAGCATTATACAGGGGGCTTACACTGAAGCTTTCTTT
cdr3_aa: CASIIQGAYTEAFF

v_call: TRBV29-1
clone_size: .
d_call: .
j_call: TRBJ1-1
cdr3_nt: TGCAGCGCGTCCCGGGGCGGAGGCGTGAACACTGAAGCTTTCTTT
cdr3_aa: CSASRGGGVNTEAFF

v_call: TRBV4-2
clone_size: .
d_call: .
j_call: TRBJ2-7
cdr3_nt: TGTGCCAGCAGCCAGGGGGACGGTAGTACCTACGAGCAGTACTTC
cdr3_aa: CASSQGDGSTYEQYF

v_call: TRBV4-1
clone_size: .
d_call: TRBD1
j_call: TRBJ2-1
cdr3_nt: TGCGCCAGCAGCCAAGGGACAGGGGGATCCTACAATGAGCAGTTCTTC
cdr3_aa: CASSQGTGGSYNEQFF

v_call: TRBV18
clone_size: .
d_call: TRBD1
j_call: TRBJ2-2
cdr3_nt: TGTGCCAGCTCAGGACCGGGACAGGGAACCGGGGAGCTGTTTTTT
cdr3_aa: CASSGPGQGTGELFF

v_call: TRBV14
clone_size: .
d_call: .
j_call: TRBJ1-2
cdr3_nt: TGTGCCAGCAGCCCCGTAATCCCATATGGCTACACCTTC
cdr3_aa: CASSPVIPYGYTF

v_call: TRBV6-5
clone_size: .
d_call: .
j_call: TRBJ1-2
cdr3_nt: TGTGCCAGCAGTCCCGGACATCGATATGGCTACACCTTC
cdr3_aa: CASSPGHRYGYTF

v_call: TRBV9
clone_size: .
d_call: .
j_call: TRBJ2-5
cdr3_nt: TGTGCCAGCAGCGTAGACACGGGAGTCCGGGAGACCCAGTACTTC
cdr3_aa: CASSVDTGVRETQYF

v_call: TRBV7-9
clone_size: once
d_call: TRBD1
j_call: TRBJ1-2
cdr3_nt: TGTGCCAGCAGCCCCCCTCAGGGGGTATACTATGGCTACACCTTC
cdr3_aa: CASSPPQGVYYGYTF

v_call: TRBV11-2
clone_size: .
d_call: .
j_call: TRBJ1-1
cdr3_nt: TGTGCCAGCAGCTTAGATTCCGCAGGATCCACTGAAGCTTTCTTT
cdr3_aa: CASSLDSAGSTEAFF

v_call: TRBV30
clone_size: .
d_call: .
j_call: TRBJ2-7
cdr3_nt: TGTGCCTGGAGTCAATTAGCTTTCGAGCAGTACTTC
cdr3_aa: CAWSQLAFEQYF

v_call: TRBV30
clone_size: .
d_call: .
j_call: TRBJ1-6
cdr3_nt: TGTGCCTGGAGTGGAACAGGGAGTTTGACCCTCCACTTT
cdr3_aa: CAWSGTGSLTLHF

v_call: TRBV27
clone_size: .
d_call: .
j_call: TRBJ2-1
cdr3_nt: TGTGCCAGCAGTCCCGAAGGGTTTAGGGATGAGCAGTTCTTC
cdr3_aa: CASSPEGFRDEQFF

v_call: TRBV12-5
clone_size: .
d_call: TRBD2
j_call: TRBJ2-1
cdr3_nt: TGTGCTAGTGGTTTGGTACCGGGACTAGCGGCCTACAATGAGCAGTTCTTC
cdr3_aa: CASGLVPGLAAYNEQFF

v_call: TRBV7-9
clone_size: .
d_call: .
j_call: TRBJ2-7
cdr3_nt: TGTGCCAGCAGCTCCCAATCGTTCTCCTACGAGCAGTACTTC
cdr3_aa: CASSSQSFSYEQYF

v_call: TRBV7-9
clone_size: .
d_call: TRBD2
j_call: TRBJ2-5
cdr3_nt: TGTGCCAGCACATCTAGCGGCGGGGAGACCCAGTACTTC
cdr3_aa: CASTSSGGETQYF

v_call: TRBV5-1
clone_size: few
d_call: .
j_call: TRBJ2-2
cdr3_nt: TGCGCCAGCAGCTTCGTGGCCGGGGAGCTGTTTTTT
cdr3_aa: CASSFVAGELFF

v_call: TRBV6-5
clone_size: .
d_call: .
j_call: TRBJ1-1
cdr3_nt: TGTGCCAGCAGTTATACAGACACGTCTGAAGCTTTCTTT
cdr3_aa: CASSYTDTSEAFF

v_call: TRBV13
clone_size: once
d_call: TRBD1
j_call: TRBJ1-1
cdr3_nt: TGTGCCAGCAGCCCCCCCTTAGGGACAGACACTGAAGCTTTCTTT
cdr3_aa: CASSPPLGTDTEAFF

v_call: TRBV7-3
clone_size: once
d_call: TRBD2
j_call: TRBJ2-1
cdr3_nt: TGTGCCAGCAGCCGACTAGCGGGAGTGTACAATGAGCAGTTCTTC
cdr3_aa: CASSRLAGVYNEQFF